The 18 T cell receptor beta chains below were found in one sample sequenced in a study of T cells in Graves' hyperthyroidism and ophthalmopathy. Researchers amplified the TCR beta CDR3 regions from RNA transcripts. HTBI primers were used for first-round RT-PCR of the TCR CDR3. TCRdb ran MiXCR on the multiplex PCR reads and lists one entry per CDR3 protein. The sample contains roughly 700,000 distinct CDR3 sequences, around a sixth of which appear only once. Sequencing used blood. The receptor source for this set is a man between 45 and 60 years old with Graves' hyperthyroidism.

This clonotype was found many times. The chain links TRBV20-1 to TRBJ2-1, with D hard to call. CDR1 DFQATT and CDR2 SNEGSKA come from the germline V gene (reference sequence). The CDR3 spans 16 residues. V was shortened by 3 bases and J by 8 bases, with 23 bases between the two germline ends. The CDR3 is CSAREWVERAGHEQFF. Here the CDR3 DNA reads TGCAGTGCTAGGGAGTGGGTCGAGCGAGCTGGTCATGAGCAGTTCTTC.

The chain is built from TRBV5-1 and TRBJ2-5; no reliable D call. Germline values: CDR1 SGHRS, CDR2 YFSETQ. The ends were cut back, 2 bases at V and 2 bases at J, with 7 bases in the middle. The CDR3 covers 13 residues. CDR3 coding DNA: TGCGCCAGCAGCTTCCTCGGACAAGAGACCCAGTACTTC. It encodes CASSFLGQETQYF.

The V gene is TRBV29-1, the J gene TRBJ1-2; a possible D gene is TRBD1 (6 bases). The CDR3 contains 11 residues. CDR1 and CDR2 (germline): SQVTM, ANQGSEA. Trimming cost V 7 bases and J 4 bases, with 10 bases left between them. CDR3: CSAETGYGYTF. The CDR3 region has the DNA TGCAGCGCTGAGACAGGCTATGGCTACACCTTC. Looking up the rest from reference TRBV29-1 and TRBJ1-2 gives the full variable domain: SAVISQKPSRDICQRGTSLTIQCQVDSQVTMMFWYRQQPGQSLTLIATANQGSEATYESGFVIDKFPISRPNLTFSTLTVSNMSPEDSSIYLCSAETGYGYTFGSGTRLTVV.

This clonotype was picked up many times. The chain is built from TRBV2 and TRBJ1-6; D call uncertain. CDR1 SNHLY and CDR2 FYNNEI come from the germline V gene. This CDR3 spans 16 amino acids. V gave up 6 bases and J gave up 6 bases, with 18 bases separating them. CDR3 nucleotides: TGTGCCAGCAGCCCACGCCTACTGAGCTCTAATTCACCCCTCCACTTT. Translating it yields CASSPRLLSSNSPLHF. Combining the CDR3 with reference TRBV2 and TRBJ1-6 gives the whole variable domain EPEVTQTPSHQVTQMGQEVILRCVPISNHLYFYWYRQILGQKVEFLVSFYNNEISEKSEIFDDQFSVERPDGSNFTLKIRSTKLEDSAMYFCASSPRLLSSNSPLHFGNGTRLTVT.

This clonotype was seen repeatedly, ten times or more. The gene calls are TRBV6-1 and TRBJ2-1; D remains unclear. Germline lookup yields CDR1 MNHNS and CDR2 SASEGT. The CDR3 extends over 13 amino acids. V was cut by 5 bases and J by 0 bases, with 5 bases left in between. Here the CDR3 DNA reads TGTGCCAGCAGTTCCCGCTCCTACAATGAGCAGTTCTTC. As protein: CASSSRSYNEQFF.

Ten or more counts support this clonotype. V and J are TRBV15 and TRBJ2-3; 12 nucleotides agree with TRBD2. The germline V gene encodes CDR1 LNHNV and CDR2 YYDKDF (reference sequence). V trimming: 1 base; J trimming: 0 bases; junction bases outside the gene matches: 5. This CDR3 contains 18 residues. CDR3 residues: CATSRVLAGGQSTDTQYF. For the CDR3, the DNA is TGTGCCACCAGCAGAGTACTAGCGGGAGGCCAAAGCACAGATACGCAGTATTTT.

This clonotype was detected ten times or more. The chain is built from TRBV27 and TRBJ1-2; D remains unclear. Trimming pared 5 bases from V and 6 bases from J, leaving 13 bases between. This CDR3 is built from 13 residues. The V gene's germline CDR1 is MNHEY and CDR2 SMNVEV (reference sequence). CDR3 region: CASSPRRVDGYTF. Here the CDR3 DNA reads TGTGCCAGCAGTCCCAGGAGGGTAGATGGCTACACCTTC.

CDR3 in DNA: TGTGCCAGCAGAGATGACAGGGCGGGGACCCAGTACTTC. It codes for CASRDDRAGTQYF. The chain links TRBV28 to TRBJ2-5; 7 bases line up with TRBD1. With 6 bases clipped from V and 7 bases from J, the junction kept 8 bases outside the gene matches. Germline lookup yields CDR1 MDHEN and CDR2 SYDVKM. The CDR3 contains 13 residues.

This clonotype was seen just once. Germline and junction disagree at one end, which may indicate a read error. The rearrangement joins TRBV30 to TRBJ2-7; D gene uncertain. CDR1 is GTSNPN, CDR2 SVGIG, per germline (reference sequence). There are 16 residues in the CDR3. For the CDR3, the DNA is TGTACCTGGAGAGCAAAATTACGGGTCTGGTCCTACGAGCAGTACTTC. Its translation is CTWRAKLRVWSYEQYF.

The CDR3 region has the DNA TGTGCCAGCAATCCCCCCAGGGTGACAAGTTATACGCAGTATTTT. It yields the protein CASNPPRVTSYTQYF. J is TRBJ2-3 and V is TRBV6-1, with a possible D match to TRBD1 (5 bases). CDR3 length equals 15 residues. Germline V gene data show CDR1 as MNHNS and CDR2 as SASEGT. Trimming stripped 7 bases from V and 7 bases from J, with 21 bases between.

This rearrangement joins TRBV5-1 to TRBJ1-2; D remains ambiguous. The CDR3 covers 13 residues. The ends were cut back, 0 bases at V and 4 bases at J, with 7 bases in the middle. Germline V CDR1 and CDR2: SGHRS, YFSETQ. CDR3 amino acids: CASSLEASYGYTF. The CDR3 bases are TGCGCCAGCAGCTTGGAAGCTAGCTATGGCTACACCTTC.

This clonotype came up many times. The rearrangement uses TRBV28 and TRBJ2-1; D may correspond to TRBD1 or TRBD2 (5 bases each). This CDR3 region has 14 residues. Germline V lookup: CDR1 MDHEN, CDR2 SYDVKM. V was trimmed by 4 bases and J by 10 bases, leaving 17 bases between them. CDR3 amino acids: CASSSGTPIQEQFF. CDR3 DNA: TGTGCCAGCAGTTCAGGGACCCCGATTCAAGAGCAGTTCTTC.

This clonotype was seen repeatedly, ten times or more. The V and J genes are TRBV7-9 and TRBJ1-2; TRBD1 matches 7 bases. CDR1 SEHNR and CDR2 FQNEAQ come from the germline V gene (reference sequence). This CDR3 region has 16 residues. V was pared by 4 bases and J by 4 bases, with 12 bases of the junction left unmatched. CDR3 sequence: CASSSQPRGDSYGYTF. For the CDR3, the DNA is TGTGCCAGCAGCTCACAACCCAGGGGGGACAGCTATGGCTACACCTTC.

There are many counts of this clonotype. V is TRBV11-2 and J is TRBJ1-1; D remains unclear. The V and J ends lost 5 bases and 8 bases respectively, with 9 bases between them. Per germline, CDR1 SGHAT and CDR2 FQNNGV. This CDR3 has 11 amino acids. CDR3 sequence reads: CASSPFGEAFF. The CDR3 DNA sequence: TGTGCCAGCAGCCCCTTTGGGGAAGCTTTCTTT.

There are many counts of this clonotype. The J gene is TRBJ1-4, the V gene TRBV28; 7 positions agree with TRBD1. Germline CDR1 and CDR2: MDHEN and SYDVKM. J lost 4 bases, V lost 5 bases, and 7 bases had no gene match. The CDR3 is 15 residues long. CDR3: CASSPSTGINEKLFF. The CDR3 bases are TGTGCCAGCAGTCCTTCGACAGGGATTAATGAAAAACTGTTTTTT.

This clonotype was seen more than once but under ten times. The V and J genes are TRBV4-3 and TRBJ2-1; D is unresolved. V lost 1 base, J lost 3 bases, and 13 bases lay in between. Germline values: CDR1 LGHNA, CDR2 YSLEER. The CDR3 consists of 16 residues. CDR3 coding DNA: TGCGCCAGCAGCCAAGTGTACGGCCGTAACTACAATGAGCAGTTCTTC. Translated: CASSQVYGRNYNEQFF.

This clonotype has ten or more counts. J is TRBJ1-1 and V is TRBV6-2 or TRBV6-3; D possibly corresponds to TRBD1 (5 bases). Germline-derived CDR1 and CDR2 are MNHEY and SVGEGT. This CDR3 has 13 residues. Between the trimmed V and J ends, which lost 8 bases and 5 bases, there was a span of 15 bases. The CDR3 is CASREGFRTEAFF. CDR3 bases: TGTGCCAGCCGAGAGGGGTTTAGGACTGAAGCTTTCTTT.

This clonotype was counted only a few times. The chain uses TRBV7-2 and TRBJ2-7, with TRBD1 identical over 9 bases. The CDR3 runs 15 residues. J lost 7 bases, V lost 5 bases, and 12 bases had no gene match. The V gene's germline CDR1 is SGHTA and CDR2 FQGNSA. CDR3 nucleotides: TGTGCCAGCAGCCCAAGACCGGGACAGGGAAGGGAGCAGTACTTC. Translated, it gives CASSPRPGQGREQYF.